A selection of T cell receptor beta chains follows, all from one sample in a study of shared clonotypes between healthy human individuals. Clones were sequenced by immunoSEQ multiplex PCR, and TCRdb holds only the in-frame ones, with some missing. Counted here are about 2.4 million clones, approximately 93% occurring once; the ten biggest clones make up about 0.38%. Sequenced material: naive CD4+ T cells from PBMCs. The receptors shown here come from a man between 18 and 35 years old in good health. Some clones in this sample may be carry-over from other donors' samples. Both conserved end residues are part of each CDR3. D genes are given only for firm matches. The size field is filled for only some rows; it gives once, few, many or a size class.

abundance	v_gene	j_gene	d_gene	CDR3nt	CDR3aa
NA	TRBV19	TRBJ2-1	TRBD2	TGTGCCAGTAGTCCTAGGACTAGCGGGAGTTCCAATGAGCAGTTCTTC	CASSPRTSGSSNEQFF
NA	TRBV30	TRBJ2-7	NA	TGTGCCTGGAGTTGGGCTCACGAGCAGTACTTC	CAWSWAHEQYF
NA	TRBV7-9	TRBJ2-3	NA	TGTGCCAGCAGCTTATTTGATACGCAGTATTTT	CASSLFDTQYF
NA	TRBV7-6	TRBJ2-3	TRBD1	TGTGCCAGCAGCTTAGGACAGGGGGCAGATACGCAGTATTTT	CASSLGQGADTQYF
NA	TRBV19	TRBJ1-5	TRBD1	TGTGCCAGTAGTGCAAAGACAGGGCGACAGCCCCAGCATTTT	CASSAKTGRQPQHF
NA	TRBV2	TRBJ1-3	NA	TGTGCCAGCAGTGCACAGGTAACTGGAAACACCATATATTTT	CASSAQVTGNTIYF
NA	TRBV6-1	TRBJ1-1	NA	TGTGCCAGCAGTGAAGCGGGGTCGTGGGGGACCACTGAAGCTTTCTTT	CASSEAGSWGTTEAFF
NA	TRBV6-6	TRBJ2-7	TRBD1	TGTGCCAGCAAGGGACAGGAGTACGAGCAGTACTTC	CASKGQEYEQYF
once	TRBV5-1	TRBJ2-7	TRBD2	TGCGCCAGCAGCCCCTCTTATGCTAGCGGGAGTTACTACGAGCAGTACTTC	CASSPSYASGSYYEQYF
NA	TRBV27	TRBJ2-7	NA	TGTGCCAGCAGTTTATTACCGGGGGGCGGTTTCTACGAGCAGTACTTC	CASSLLPGGGFYEQYF
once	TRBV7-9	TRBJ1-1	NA	TGTGCCAGCAGCTTGCCTCGGGGGGCGAAGAACACTGAAGCTTTCTTT	CASSLPRGAKNTEAFF
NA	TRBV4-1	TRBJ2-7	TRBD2	TGCGCCAGCAGCCAAGTCACCGGGACTAGAGACTACGAGCAGTACTTC	CASSQVTGTRDYEQYF
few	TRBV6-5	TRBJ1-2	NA	TGTGCCATCCCCGGGTATGGCTACACCTTC	CAIPGYGYTF
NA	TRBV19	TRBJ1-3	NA	TGTGCCAGTAGTATACGTGGAGTCTCTGGAAACACCATATATTTT	CASSIRGVSGNTIYF
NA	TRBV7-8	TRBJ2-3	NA	TGTGCCAGCAGCTTACGCTCGGGCACAGATACGCAGTATTTT	CASSLRSGTDTQYF
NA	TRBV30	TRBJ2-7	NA	TGTGCCTGGAGTGTTTTGAGAGGTCTGAGCGGCTCCTCCTACGAGCAGTACTTC	CAWSVLRGLSGSSYEQYF
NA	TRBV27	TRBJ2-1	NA	TGTGCCAGCTCGAACAGGGCGAGCCACAATGAGCAGTTCTTC	CASSNRASHNEQFF
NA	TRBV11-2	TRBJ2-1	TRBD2	TGTGCCAGCAGCTTGTGGACTAGCGGGGCGTACAATGAGCAGTTCTTC	CASSLWTSGAYNEQFF
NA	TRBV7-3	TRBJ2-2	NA	TGTGCCAGCAGCCCCCGAGGGGCTAGAGGGGTCAGCGGGGAGCTGTTTTTT	CASSPRGARGVSGELFF
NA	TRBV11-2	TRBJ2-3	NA	TGTGCCAGCAGCTTACCCACCCGGATCTGGGGGCAGTATTTT	CASSLPTRIWGQYF
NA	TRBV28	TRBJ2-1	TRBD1	TGTGCCAGCACCCACGCCGGACAGGGGGTCAATGAGCAGTTCTTC	CASTHAGQGVNEQFF
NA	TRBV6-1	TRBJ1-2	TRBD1	TGTGCCAGCAGACTTCTCTCAGGGGGTAACTATGGCTACACCTTC	CASRLLSGGNYGYTF
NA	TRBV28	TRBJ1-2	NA	TGTGCCAGCAGTTTACCAGGGAGTAACTATGGCTACACCTTC	CASSLPGSNYGYTF
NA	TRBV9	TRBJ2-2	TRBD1	TGTGCCAGCAGCGTAGACCAGGGGGCAGGGGAGCTGTTTTTT	CASSVDQGAGELFF
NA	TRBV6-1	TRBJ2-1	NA	TGTGCCAGCAGTGCCCGCCGAGAGACTAGTCAGTTCTTC	CASSARRETSQFF
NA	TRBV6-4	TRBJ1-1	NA	TGTGCCAGCAGTGACTCTGGGGACCGAGCTTTCTTT	CASSDSGDRAFF
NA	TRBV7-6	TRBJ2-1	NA	TGTGCCAGCAGCTTATTTCAGGGATTGGCAAATGAGCAGTTCTTC	CASSLFQGLANEQFF